This TCR beta chain was identified during a study of cytomegalovirus exposure and HLA in healthy donors. Donors were ostensibly healthy at sampling, although undocumented immune exposures were probable. The germline V gene has CDR1 MNHNY and CDR2 SVGAGI (reference sequence). Between the trimmed V and J ends, which lost 2 bases and 2 bases, there was a span of 13 bases. CDR3 length: 15 amino acids. This PCR relied on a set of 60 Vbeta primers and 13 Jbeta primers. Produced via immunoSEQ multiplex PCR; TCRdb's table is partial and in-frame only. The repertoire holds 170,000 or so clones, 60% to 80% seen once, with about 13% in the top ten. Note on this clone: Its antigen remains unknown.

Study findings and constraints: The study put 150 to 200 TCR beta chains on its list as cytomegalovirus-associated.

This rearrangement joins TRBV6-6 to TRBJ2-7; D is perhaps TRBD1 (5 bases). This clonotype was obtained from a woman aged 50 to 65 in good health and CMV-seropositive. Material: PBMCs. For the CDR3, the DNA is TGTGCCAGCAGTTACGGGCAGGGCCTCACCTACGAGCAGTACTTC. The encoded protein is CASSYGQGLTYEQYF.